The clone carrying this T cell receptor (beta chain) was recorded many times. This sample is drawn from a study of T-cell memory formation after mild COVID-19. Study-wide context: Clusters of TCRs were largely donor specific.

V lost 3 bases to trimming and J lost 6 bases; unmatched junction nucleotides: 8. The CDR3 consists of 14 residues. Germline lookup yields CDR1 DFQATT and CDR2 SNEGSKA (reference sequence). TCRdb ran MiXCR on the 5' RACE reads and lists one entry per CDR3 protein. The table shows 400,000 or so distinct CDR3 sequences, with 20% to 25% occurring only once. This TCR was sampled from an adult woman who had mild COVID-19 (a few samples of this study predate the infection). Cell type and time point are not known. V usage is TRBV20-1 and J usage is TRBJ1-2; TRBD1 matches 9 bases. The sample was PBMCs or a T cell subset sorted from them (not recorded which). As DNA, the CDR3 is TGCAGTGCTAGCAAGGACAGGGGCCCGGATGGCTACACCTTC. This translates into CSASKDRGPDGYTF.